The clone carrying this T cell receptor beta chain was counted only a few times. The antigen remains undetermined. In TCRdb, the reads were re-called with MiXCR into one record per CDR3 protein. The data show about 900,000 distinct CDR3 sequences, around 32% seen once. This specimen comes from a study of T cell repertoires in cytomegalovirus infection. Study-wide context: Public signatures in TCR beta pointed to CMV infection and matching HLA type.

The study's findings and limits: Carriers of CMV plus the relevant HLA were identified by cumulative public TCR beta family frequency. Ex vivo, HLA-C-restricted CMV-specific TCR beta clonotypes prevailed over the rest of the response.

This TCR derives from a human donor in good health (CMV status not recorded). Some clones in this sample may be carry-over from other donors' samples. The source material was cultured CD8+ T cells from PBMCs, sampled from culture after CMV antigen stimulation.

The DNA for the CDR3 is TGTGCCAGCAGTTTAGGGGCAGGATTGAACGGTCATGAGCAGTTCTTC. It codes for CASSLGAGLNGHEQFF. V gene TRBV27 combines with J gene TRBJ2-1; the D gene is possibly TRBD1 (5 bases). Germline CDR1 is MNHEY and CDR2 is SMNVEV (reference sequence). The CDR3 runs 16 residues. V lost 2 bases and J 8 bases, leaving 19 bases between the germline ends.